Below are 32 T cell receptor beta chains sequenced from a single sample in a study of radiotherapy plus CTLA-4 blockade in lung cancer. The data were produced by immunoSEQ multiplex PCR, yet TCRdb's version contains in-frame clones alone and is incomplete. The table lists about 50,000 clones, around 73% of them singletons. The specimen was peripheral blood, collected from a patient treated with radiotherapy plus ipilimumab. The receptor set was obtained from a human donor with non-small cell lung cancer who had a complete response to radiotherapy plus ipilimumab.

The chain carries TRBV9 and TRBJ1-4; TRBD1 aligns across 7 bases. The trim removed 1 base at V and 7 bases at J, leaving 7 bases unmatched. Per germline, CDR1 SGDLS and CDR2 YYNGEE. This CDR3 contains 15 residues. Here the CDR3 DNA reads TGTGCCAGCAGCGTAAGACAGGGAATGAGTGAAAAACTGTTTTTT. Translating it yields CASSVRQGMSEKLFF.

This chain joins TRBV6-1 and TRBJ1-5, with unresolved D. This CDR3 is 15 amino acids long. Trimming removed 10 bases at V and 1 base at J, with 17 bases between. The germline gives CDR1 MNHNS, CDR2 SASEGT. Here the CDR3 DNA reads TGTGCCACCCTGGTCCCTGGCATAAGCAATCAGCCCCAGCATTTT. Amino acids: CATLVPGISNQPQHF.

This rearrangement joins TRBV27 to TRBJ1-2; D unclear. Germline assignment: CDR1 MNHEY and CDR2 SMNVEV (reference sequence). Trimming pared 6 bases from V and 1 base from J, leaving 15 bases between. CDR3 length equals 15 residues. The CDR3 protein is CASSSHMLNNYGYTF. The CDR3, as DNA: TGTGCCAGCAGCTCCCACATGCTCAATAACTATGGCTACACCTTC.

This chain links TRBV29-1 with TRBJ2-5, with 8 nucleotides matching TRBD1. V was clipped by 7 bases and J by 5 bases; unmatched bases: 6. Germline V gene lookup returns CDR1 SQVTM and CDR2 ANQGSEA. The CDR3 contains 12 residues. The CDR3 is CSAGQGFETQYF. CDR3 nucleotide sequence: TGCAGCGCTGGACAGGGTTTTGAGACCCAGTACTTC.

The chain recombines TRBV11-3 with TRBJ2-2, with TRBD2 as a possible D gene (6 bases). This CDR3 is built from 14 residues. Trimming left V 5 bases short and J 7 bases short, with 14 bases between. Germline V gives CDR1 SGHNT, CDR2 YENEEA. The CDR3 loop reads CASSPTGVGGELFF. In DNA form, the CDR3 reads TGTGCCAGCAGCCCCACGGGGGTAGGCGGGGAGCTGTTTTTT. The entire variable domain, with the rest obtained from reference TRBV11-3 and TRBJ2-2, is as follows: EAGVVQSPRYKIIEKKQPVAFWCNPISGHNTLYWYLQNLGQGPELLIRYENEEAVDDSQLPKDRFSAERLKGVDSTLKIQPAELGDSAVYLCASSPTGVGGELFFGEGSRLTVL.

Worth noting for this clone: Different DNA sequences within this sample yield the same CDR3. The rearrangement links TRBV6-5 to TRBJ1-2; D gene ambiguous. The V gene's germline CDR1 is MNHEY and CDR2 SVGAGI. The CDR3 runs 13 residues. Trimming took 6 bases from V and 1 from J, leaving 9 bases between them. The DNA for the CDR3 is TGTGCCAGCAGCCCGGGAGGTAACTATGGCTACACCTTC. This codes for CASSPGGNYGYTF.

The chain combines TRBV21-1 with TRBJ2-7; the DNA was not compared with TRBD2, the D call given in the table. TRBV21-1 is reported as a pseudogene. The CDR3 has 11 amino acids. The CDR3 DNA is TGTGCCAGCAGCGGGGAGGGCGAGCAGTACTTC. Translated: CASSGEGEQYF.

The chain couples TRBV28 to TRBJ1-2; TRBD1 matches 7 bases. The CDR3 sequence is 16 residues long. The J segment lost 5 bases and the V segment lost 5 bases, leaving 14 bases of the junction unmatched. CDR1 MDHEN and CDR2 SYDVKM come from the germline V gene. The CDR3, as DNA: TGTGCCAGCAGTGATAACCGGGACAGAACTTATTATGGCTACACCTTC. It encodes CASSDNRDRTYYGYTF.

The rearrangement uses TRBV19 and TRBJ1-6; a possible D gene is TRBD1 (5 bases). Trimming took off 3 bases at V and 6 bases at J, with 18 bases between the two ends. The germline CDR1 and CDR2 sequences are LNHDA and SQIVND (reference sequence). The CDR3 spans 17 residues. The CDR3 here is CASSIWGGRGRNSPLHF. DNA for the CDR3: TGTGCCAGTAGTATTTGGGGGGGGAGAGGCCGTAATTCACCCCTCCACTTT. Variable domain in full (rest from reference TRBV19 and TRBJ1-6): DGGITQSPKYLFRKEGQNVTLSCEQNLNHDAMYWYRQDPGQGLRLIYYSQIVNDFQKGDIAEGYSVSREKKESFPLTVTSAQKNPTAFYLCASSIWGGRGRNSPLHFGNGTRLTVT.

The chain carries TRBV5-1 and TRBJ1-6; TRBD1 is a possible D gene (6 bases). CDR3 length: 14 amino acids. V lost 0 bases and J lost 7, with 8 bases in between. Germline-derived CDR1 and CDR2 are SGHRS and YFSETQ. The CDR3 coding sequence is TGCGCCAGCAGCTTGGAAGGGGGAAATTCACCCCTCCACTTT. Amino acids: CASSLEGGNSPLHF.

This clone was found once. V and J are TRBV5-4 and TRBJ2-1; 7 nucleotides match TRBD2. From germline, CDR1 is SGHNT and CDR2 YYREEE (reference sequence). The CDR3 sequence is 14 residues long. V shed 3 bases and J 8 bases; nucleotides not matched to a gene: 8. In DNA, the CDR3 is TGTGCCAGCAGCTCCCCGGGGGGACGGTATGAGCAGTTCTTC. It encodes CASSSPGGRYEQFF. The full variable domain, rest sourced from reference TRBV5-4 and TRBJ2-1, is ETGVTQSPTHLIKTRGQQVTLRCSSQSGHNTVSWYQQALGQGPQFIFQYYREEENGRGNFPPRFSGLQFPNYSSELNVNALELDDSALYLCASSSPGGRYEQFFGPGTRLTVL.

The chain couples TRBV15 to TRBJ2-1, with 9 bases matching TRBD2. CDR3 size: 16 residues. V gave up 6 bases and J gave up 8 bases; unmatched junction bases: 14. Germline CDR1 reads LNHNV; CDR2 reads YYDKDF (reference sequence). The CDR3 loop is CATRGSGAGGLYEQFF. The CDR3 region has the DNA TGTGCCACCAGGGGGTCGGGGGCGGGGGGGCTCTATGAGCAGTTCTTC.

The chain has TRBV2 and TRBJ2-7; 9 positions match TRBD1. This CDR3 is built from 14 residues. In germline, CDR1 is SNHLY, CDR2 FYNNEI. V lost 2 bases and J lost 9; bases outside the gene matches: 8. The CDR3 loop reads CASSESYRGRGQYF. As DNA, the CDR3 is TGTGCCAGCAGTGAAAGTTACAGGGGGCGTGGGCAGTACTTC.

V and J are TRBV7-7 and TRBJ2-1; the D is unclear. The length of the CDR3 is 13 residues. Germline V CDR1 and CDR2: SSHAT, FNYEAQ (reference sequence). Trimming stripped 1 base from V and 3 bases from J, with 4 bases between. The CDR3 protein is CASSLGYYNEQFF. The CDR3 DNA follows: TGTGCCAGCAGCTTAGGCTACTACAATGAGCAGTTCTTC. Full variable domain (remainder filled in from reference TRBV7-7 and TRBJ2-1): GAGVSQSPRYKVTKRGQDVTLRCDPISSHATLYWYQQALGQGPEFLTYFNYEAQPDKSGLPSDRFSAERPEGSISTLTIQRTEQRDSAMYRCASSLGYYNEQFFGPGTRLTVL.

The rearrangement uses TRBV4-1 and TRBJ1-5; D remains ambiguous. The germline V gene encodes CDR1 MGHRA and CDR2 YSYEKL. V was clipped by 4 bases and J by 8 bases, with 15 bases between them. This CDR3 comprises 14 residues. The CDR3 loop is CASSLLPMREPQHF. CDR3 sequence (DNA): TGCGCCAGCAGCCTTCTTCCAATGAGGGAGCCCCAGCATTTT.

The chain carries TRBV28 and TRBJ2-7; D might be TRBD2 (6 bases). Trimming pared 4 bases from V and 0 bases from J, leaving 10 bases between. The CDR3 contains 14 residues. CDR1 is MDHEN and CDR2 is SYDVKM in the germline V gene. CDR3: CASSSSGSSYEQYF. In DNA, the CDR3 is TGTGCCAGCAGTTCAAGCGGGTCCTCCTACGAGCAGTACTTC.

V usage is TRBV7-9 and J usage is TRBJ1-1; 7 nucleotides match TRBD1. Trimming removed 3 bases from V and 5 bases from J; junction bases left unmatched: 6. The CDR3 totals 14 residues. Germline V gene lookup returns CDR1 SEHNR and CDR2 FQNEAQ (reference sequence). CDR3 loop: CASSFRAGGTEAFF. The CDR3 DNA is TGTGCCAGCAGCTTCAGGGCAGGGGGGACTGAAGCTTTCTTT.

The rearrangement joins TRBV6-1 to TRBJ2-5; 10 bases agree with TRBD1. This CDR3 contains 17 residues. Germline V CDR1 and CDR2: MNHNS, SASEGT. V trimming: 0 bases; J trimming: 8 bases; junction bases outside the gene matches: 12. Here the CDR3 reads CASSEAWGTGARETQYF. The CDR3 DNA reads TGTGCCAGCAGTGAAGCGTGGGGGACAGGGGCAAGAGAAACCCAGTACTTC.

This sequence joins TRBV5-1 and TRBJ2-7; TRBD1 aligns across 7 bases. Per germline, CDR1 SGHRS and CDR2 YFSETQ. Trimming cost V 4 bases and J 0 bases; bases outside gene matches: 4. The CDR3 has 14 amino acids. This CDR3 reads CASSRAGGSYEQYF. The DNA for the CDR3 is TGCGCCAGCAGCAGGGCAGGGGGCTCCTACGAGCAGTACTTC.

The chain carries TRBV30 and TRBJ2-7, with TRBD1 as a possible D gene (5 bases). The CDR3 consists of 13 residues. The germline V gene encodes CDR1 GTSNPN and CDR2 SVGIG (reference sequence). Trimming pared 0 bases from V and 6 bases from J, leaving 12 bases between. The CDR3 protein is CAWSVMQGREQYF. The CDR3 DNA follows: TGTGCCTGGAGTGTAATGCAGGGCCGCGAGCAGTACTTC.

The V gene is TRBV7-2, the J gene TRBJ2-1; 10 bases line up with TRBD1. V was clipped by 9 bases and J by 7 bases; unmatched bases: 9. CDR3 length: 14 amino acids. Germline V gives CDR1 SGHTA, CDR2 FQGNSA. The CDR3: CASHPPDRGNEQFF. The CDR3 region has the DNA TGTGCCAGTCACCCTCCGGACAGGGGGAATGAGCAGTTCTTC.

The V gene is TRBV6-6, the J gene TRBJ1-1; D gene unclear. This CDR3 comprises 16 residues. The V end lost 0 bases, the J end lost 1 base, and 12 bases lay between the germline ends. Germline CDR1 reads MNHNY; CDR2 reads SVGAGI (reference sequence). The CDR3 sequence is CASSYSIRTRNTEAFF. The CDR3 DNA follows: TGTGCCAGCAGTTACTCGATTCGAACAAGGAACACTGAAGCTTTCTTT.

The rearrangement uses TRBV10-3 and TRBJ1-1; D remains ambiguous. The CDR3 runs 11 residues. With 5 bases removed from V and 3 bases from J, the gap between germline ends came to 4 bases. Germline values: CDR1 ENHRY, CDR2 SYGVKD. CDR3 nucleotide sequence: TGTGCCATCAGTCGGGACACTGAAGCTTTCTTT. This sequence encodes CAISRDTEAFF.

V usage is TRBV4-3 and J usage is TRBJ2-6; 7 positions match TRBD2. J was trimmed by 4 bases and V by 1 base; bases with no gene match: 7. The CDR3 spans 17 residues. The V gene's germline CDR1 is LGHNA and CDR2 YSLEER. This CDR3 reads CASSQAGRGSGANVLTF. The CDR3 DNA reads TGCGCCAGCAGCCAAGCCGGGCGGGGGTCCGGGGCCAACGTCCTGACTTTC.

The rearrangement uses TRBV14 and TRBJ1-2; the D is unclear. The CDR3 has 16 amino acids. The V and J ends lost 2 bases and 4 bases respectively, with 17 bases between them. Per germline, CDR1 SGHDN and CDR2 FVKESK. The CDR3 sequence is CASSQSAGILVYGYTF. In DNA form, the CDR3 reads TGTGCCAGCAGCCAATCCGCGGGTATCTTAGTCTATGGCTACACCTTC.

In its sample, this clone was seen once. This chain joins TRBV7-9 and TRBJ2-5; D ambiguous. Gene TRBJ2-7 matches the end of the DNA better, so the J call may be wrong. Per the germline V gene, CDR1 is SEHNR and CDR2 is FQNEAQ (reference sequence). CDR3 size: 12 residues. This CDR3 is CASSLPFSEQYF. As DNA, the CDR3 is TGTGCCAGCAGCTTACCGTTCTCCGAGCAGTACTTC.

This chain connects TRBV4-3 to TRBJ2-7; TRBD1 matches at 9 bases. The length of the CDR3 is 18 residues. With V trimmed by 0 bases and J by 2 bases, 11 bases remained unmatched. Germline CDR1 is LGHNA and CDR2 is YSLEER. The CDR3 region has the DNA TGCGCCAGCAGCCAAGATTCACAGGGGGCTGTTAATGCCTACGAGCAGTACTTC. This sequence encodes CASSQDSQGAVNAYEQYF.

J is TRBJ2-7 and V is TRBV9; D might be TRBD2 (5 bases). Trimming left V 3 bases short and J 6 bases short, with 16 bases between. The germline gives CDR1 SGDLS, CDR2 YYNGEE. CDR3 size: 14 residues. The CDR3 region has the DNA TGTGCCAGCAGCGGACGGGGAGTCGGGGTCGAGCAGTACTTC. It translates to CASSGRGVGVEQYF. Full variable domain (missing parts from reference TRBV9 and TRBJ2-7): DSGVTQTPKHLITATGQRVTLRCSPRSGDLSVYWYQQSLDQGLQFLIQYYNGEERAKGNILERFSAQQFPDLHSELNLSSLELGDSALYFCASSGRGVGVEQYFGPGTRLTVT.

Written as DNA, the CDR3 is TGTGCCAGCAGCTTACAGGCTAGCAAAGAGACCCAGTACTTC. It translates to CASSLQASKETQYF. The chain is built from TRBV7-9 and TRBJ2-5; maybe TRBD2 (5 bases). Trimming removed 2 bases from V and 3 bases from J, with 10 bases in between. Germline-derived CDR1 and CDR2 are SEHNR and FQNEAQ (reference sequence). The CDR3 is made up of 14 amino acids.

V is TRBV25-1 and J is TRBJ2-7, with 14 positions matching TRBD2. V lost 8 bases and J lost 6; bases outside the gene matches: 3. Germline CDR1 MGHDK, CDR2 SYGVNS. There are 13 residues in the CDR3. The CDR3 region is CASRLAGGIEQYF. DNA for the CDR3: TGTGCCAGCCGACTAGCGGGAGGGATCGAGCAGTACTTC.

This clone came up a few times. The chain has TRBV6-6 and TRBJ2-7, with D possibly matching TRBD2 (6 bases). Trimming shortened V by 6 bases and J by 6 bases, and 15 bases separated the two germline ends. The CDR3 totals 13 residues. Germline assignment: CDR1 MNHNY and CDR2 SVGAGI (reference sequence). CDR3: CASRGTGGGEQYF. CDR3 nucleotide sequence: TGTGCCAGCAGGGGGACTGGGGGTGGCGAGCAGTACTTC.

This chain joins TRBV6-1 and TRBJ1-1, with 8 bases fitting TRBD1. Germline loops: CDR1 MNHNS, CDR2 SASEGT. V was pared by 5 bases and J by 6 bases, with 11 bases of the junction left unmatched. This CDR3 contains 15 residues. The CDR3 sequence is CASSPRTGYGAEAFF. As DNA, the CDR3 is TGTGCCAGCAGTCCCCGGACAGGGTACGGGGCTGAAGCTTTCTTT.